The T cell receptor (beta chain) under discussion was sequenced for a study of T cells in Graves' hyperthyroidism and ophthalmopathy. This clonotype has ten or more counts. Its specificity is unknown. Hyperthyroidism in the patients, aged 18 to 65, was newly diagnosed and under 2 months in duration. PBMCs were derived from 9.5 to 10 ml fresh peripheral blood. Findings and limits, study-wide: The majority of expanded thyroid clonotypes above 0.001 also appeared in blood. Ophthalmopathy was predicted by the model a median of roughly 6.7 months ahead of onset.

TCR beta CDR3 regions were amplified from RNA transcripts. The study used the HTBI primer set for a first-round RT-PCR of the TCR CDR3. TCRdb re-called the multiplex PCR reads through MiXCR, storing one row per CDR3 protein. This table has a few hundred thousand distinct CDR3 sequences, 15% to 19% appearing once. This receptor was obtained from a woman under 30 with Graves' hyperthyroidism that later progressed to Graves' ophthalmopathy. Sequencing used blood.

The CDR3 spells CATGQGASNIGELFF. The CDR3 DNA sequence: TGTGCCACCGGACAGGGGGCCTCTAATATCGGGGAGCTGTTTTTT. This chain links TRBV24-1 with TRBJ2-2, with 11 bases fitting TRBD1. V gave up 9 bases and J gave up 7 bases; unmatched junction bases: 9. Germline values: CDR1 KGHDR, CDR2 SFDVKD. The CDR3 covers 15 residues.